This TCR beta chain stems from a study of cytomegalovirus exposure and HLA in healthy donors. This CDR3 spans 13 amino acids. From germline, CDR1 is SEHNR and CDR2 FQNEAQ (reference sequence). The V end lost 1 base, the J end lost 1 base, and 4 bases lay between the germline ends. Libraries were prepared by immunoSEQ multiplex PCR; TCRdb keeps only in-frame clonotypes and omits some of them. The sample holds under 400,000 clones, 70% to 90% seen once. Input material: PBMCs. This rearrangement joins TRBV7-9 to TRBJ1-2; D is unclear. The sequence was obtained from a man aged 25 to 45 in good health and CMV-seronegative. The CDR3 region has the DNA TGTGCCAGCAGCTTAGACGGTAACTATGGCTACACCTTC. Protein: CASSLDGNYGYTF.